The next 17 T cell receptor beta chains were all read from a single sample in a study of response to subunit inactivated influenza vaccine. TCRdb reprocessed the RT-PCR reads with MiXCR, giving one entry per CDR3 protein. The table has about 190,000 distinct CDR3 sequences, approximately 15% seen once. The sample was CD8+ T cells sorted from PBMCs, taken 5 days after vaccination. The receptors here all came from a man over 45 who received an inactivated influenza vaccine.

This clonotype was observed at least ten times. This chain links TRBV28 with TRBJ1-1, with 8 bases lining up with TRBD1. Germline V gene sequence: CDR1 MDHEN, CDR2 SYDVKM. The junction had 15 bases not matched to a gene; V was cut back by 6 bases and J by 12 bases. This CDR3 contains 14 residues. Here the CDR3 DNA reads TGTGCCAGCAGCCCCAGGACAGGGCTACCCCACCCTTTCTTT. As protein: CASSPRTGLPHPFF.

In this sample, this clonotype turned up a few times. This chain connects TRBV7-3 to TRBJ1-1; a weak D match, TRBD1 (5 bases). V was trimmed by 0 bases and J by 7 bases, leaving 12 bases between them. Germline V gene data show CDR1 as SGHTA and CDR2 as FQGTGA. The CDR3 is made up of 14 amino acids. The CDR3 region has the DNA TGTGCCAGCAGCTTAACGCCAGGGTATGGTGAAGCTTTCTTT. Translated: CASSLTPGYGEAFF.

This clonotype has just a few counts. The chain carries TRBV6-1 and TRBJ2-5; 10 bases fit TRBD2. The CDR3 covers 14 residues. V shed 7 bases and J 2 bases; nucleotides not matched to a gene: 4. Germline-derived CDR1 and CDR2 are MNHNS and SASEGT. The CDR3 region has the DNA TGTGCCAGCACCAGCGGGAGGGGACAAGAGACCCAGTACTTC. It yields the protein CASTSGRGQETQYF.

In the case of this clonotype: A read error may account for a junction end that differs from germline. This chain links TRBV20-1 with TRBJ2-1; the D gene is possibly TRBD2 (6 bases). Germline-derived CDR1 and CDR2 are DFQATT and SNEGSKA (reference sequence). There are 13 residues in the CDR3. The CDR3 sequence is CSSRRVTYNEQFF. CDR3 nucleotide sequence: TGCAGTTCTAGGAGGGTTACCTACAATGAGCAGTTCTTC.

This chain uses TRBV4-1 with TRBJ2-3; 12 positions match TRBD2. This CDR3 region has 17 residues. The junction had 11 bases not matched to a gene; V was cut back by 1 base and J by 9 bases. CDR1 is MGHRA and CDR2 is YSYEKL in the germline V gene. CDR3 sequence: CASSQVPSGGAQSTQYF. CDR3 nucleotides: TGCGCCAGCAGCCAAGTTCCTAGCGGGGGGGCACAGTCAACGCAGTATTTT.

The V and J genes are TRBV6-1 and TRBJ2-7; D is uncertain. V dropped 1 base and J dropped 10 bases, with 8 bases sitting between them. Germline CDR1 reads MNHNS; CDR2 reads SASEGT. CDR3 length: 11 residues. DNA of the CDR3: TGTGCCAGCAGTGAAGTTCAGTCCCAGTACTTC. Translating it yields CASSEVQSQYF.

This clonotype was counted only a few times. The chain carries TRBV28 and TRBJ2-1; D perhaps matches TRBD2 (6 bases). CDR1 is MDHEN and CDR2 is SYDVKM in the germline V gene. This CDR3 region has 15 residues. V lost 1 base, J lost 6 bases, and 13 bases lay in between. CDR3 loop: CASSLSLARLNEQFF. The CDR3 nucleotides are TGTGCCAGCAGTTTATCCCTAGCGAGGCTCAATGAGCAGTTCTTC.

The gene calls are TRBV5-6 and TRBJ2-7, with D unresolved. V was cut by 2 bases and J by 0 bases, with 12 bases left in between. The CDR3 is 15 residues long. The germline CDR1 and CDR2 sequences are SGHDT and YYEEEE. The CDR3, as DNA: TGTGCCAGCAGCTTCTTTCTTGGGCCCTCCTACGAGCAGTACTTC. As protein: CASSFFLGPSYEQYF. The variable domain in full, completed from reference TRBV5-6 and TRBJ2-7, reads DAGVTQSPTHLIKTRGQQVTLRCSPKSGHDTVSWYQQALGQGPQFIFQYYEEEERQRGNFPDRFSGHQFPNYSSELNVNALLLGDSALYLCASSFFLGPSYEQYFGPGTRLTVT.

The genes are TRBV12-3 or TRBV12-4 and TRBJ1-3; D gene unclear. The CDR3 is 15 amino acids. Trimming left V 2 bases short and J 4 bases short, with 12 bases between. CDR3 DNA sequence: TGTGCCAGCAGTTTACGGACCCCCTTGGGAAACACCATATATTTT. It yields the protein CASSLRTPLGNTIYF.

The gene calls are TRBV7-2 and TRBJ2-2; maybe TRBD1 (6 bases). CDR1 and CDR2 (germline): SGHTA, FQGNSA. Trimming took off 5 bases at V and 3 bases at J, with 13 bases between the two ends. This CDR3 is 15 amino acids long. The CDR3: CASSLTGEYTGELFF. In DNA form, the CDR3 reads TGTGCCAGCAGCCTGACAGGAGAATACACCGGGGAGCTGTTTTTT.

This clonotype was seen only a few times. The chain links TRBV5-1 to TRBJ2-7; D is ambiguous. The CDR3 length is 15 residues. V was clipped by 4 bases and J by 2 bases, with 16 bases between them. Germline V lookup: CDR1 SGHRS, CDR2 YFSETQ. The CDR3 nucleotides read TGCGCCAGCAGCCCGGAGATGGGCGCACCCTACGAGCAGTACTTC. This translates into CASSPEMGAPYEQYF.

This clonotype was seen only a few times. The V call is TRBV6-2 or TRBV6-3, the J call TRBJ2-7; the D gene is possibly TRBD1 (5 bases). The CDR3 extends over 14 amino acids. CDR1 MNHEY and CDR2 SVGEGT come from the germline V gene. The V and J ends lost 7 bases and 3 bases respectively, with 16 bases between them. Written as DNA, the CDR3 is TGTGCCAGCAATCAGGGTGACAACTACTACGAGCAGTACTTC. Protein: CASNQGDNYYEQYF.

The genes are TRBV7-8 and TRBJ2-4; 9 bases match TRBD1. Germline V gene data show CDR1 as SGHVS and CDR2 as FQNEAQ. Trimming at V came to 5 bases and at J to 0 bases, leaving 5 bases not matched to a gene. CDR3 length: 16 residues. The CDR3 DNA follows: TGTGCCAGCAGCCTAACAGGGGGCTTAGCCAAAAACATTCAGTACTTC. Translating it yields CASSLTGGLAKNIQYF.

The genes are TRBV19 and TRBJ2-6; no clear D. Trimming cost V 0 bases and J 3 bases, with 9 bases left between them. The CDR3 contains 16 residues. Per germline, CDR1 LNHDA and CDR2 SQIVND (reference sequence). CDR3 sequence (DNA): TGTGCCAGTAGTATAGACTCAGGAATTGGGGCCAACGTCCTGACTTTC. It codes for CASSIDSGIGANVLTF. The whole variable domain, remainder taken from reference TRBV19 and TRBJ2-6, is DGGITQSPKYLFRKEGQNVTLSCEQNLNHDAMYWYRQDPGQGLRLIYYSQIVNDFQKGDIAEGYSVSREKKESFPLTVTSAQKNPTAFYLCASSIDSGIGANVLTFGAGSRLTVL.

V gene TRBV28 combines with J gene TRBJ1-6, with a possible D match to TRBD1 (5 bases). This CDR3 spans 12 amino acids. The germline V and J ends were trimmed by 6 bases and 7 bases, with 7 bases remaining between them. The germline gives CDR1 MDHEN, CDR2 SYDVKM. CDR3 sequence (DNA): TGTGCCAGCAGCTCAGGGAATTCACCCCTCCACTTT. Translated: CASSSGNSPLHF.

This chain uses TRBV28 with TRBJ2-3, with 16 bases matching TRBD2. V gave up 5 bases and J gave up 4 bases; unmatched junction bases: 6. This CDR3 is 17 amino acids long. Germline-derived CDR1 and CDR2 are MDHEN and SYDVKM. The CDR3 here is CASSPGTSGRGSDTQYF. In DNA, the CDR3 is TGTGCCAGCAGTCCCGGGACTAGCGGGAGGGGGTCAGATACGCAGTATTTT.

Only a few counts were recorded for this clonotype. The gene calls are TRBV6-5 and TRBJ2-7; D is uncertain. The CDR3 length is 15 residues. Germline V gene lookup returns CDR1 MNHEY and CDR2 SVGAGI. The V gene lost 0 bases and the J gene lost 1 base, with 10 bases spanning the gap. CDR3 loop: CASSYSVTESYEQYF. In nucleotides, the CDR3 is TGTGCCAGCAGTTACTCTGTGACGGAATCCTACGAGCAGTACTTC.